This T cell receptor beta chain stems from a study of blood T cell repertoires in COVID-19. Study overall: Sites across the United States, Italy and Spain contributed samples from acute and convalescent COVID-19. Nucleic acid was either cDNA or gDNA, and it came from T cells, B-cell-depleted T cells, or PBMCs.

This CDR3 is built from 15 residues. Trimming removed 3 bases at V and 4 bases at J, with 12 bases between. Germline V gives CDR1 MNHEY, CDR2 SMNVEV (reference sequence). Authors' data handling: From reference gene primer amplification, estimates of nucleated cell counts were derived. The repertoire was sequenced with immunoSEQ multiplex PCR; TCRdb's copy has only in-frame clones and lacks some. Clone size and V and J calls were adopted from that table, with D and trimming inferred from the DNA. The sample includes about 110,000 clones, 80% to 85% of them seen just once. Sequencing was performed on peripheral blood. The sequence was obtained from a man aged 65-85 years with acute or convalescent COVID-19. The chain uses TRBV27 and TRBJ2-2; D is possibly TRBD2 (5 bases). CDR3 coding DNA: TGTGCCAGCAGTTTTAGGGAGCCGACCACCGGGGAGCTGTTTTTT. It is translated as CASSFREPTTGELFF.